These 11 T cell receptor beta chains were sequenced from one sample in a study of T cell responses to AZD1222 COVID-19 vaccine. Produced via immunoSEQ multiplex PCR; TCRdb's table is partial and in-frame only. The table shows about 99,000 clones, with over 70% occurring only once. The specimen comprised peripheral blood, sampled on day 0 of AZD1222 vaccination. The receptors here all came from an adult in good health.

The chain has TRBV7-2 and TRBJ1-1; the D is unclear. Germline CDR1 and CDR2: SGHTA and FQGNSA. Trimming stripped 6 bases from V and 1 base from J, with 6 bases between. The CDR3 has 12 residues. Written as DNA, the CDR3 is TGTGCCAGCAGGTCCGGGAACACTGAAGCTTTCTTT. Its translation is CASRSGNTEAFF.

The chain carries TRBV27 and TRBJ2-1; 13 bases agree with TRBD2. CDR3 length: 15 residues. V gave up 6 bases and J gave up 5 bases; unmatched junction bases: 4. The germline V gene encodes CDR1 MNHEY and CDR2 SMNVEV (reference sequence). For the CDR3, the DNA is TGTGCCAGCAGGGCCGGACTAGCGGGGGACAATGAGCAGTTCTTC. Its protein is CASRAGLAGDNEQFF.

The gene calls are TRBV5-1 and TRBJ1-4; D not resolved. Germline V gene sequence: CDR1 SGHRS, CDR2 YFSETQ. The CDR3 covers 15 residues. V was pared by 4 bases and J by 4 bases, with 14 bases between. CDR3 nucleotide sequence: TGCGCCAGCAGCGTAGCTATACATGGTAATGAAAAACTGTTTTTT. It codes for CASSVAIHGNEKLFF.

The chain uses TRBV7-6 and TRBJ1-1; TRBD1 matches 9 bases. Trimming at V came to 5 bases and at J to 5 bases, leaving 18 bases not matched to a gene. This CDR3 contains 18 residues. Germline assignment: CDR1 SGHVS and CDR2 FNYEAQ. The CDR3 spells CASSERREQGAFNTEAFF. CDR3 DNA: TGTGCCAGCAGCGAACGTCGTGAACAGGGGGCGTTTAATACTGAAGCTTTCTTT.

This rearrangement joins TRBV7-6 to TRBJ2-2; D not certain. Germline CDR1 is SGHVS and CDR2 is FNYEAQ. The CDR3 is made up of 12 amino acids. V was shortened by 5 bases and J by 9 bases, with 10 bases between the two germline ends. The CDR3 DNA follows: TGTGCCAGCAGCCTACTATCCAGGGAGCTGTTTTTT. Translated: CASSLLSRELFF.

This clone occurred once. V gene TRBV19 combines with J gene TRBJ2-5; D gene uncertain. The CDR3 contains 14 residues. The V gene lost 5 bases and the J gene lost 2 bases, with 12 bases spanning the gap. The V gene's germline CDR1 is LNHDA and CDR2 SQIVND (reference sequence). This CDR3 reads CASSQRTLQETQYF. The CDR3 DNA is TGTGCCAGTAGTCAACGGACGTTACAAGAGACCCAGTACTTC.

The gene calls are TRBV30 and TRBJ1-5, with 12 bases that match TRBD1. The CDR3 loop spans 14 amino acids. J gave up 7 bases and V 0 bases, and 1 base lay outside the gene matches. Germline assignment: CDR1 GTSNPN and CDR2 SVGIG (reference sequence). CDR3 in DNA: TGTGCCTGGAGTGTCGGGACAGGGGGCCAGCCCCAGCATTTT. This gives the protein CAWSVGTGGQPQHF.

The CDR3 here is CATDRAYEQYF. CDR3 nucleotides: TGTGCCACCGACAGGGCCTACGAGCAGTACTTC. V is TRBV28 and J is TRBJ2-7; 7 nucleotides align to TRBD1. CDR1 is MDHEN, CDR2 SYDVKM, per germline. V dropped 10 bases and J dropped 2; count of bases not matched to a gene: 2. This CDR3 has 11 residues. Complete variable domain (other parts from reference TRBV28 and TRBJ2-7): DVKVTQSSRYLVKRTGEKVFLECVQDMDHENMFWYRQDPGLGLRLIYFSYDVKMKEKGDIPEGYSVSREKKERFSLILESASTNQTSMYLCATDRAYEQYFGPGTRLTVT.

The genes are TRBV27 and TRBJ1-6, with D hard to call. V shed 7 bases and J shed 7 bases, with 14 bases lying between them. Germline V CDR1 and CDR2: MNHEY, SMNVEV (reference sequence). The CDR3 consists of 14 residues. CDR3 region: CASNVPSRNSPLHF. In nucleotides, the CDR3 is TGTGCCAGCAATGTACCCTCGAGGAATTCACCCCTCCACTTT.

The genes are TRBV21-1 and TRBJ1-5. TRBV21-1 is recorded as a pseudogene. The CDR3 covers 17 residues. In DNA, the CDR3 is TGTGCCAGCAGCAGACCCGGGACTCGTAATAGCAATCAGCCCCAGCATTTT. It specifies CASSRPGTRNSNQPQHF.

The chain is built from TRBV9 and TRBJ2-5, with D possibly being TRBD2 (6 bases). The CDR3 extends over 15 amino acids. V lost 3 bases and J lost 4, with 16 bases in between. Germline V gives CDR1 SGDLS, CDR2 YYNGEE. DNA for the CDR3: TGTGCCAGCAGCGCCAAGCAGGAGGGCCGAGAGACCCAGTACTTC. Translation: CASSAKQEGRETQYF. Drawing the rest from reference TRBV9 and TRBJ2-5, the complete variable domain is DSGVTQTPKHLITATGQRVTLRCSPRSGDLSVYWYQQSLDQGLQFLIQYYNGEERAKGNILERFSAQQFPDLHSELNLSSLELGDSALYFCASSAKQEGRETQYFGPGTRLLVL.